Shown below are 27 T cell receptor beta chains from a single sample sequenced in a study of T cell changes during pregnancy in multiple sclerosis. Assay: immunoSEQ multiplex PCR; the TCRdb copy retains only in-frame clones and omits some. The data hold some 74,000 clones, with 92% observed a single time. Sequences were derived from peripheral blood, sampled after pregnancy. The receptors come from a female donor in good health, enrolled as a control in a pregnancy study.

This rearrangement joins TRBV28 to TRBJ1-2; D perhaps matches TRBD1 (5 bases). From germline, CDR1 is MDHEN and CDR2 SYDVKM. The CDR3 spans 15 residues. Deletions cut 5 bases from V and 1 base from J, with 14 bases between. The CDR3 is CASSGHRRGNYGYTF. The CDR3 DNA reads TGTGCCAGCAGTGGTCACAGGAGGGGTAACTATGGCTACACCTTC.

This chain joins TRBV29-1 and TRBJ2-5, with 10 nucleotides matching TRBD2. The CDR3 loop spans 14 amino acids. Per germline, CDR1 SQVTM and CDR2 ANQGSEA. J gave up 1 base and V 4 bases, and 3 bases lay outside the gene matches. The DNA for the CDR3 is TGCAGCGTTGCTAGGACTAGCGGCCAAGAGACCCAGTACTTC. Amino acids: CSVARTSGQETQYF.

V and J are TRBV7-9 and TRBJ2-2, with TRBD2 matching over 15 bases. The germline V gene encodes CDR1 SEHNR and CDR2 FQNEAQ (reference sequence). This CDR3 contains 17 residues. Trimming cost V 5 bases and J 1 base; bases outside gene matches: 2. Here the CDR3 reads CASSEGLAGGNTGELFF. The CDR3 nucleotides read TGTGCCAGCAGCGAGGGACTAGCGGGAGGGAACACCGGGGAGCTGTTTTTT.

In its sample, this clone was seen once. The rearrangement links TRBV4-2 to TRBJ2-5; no firm D call. Trimming cost V 6 bases and J 5 bases, with 13 bases left between them. The CDR3 totals 13 residues. The germline V gene has CDR1 LGHNA and CDR2 YNFKEQ. CDR3 in amino acids: CASRPAGDETQYF. In DNA form, the CDR3 reads TGTGCCAGCAGGCCGGCCGGAGACGAGACCCAGTACTTC.

V and J are TRBV4-1 and TRBJ1-4, with 8 bases lining up with TRBD1. J gave up 4 bases and V 3 bases, and 13 bases lay outside the gene matches. Germline assignment: CDR1 MGHRA and CDR2 YSYEKL. The CDR3 covers 18 residues. CDR3 region: CASSQAPGQDGGNEKLFF. The CDR3 DNA follows: TGCGCCAGCAGCCAGGCCCCGGGACAGGACGGTGGTAATGAAAAACTGTTTTTT.

The rearrangement joins TRBV4-1 to TRBJ2-7; 13 bases align to TRBD2. J gave up 3 bases and V 1 base, and 9 bases lay outside the gene matches. In germline, CDR1 is MGHRA, CDR2 YSYEKL. The CDR3 runs 18 residues. This chain's CDR3 is CASSQVTSGGPADYEQYF. The CDR3 nucleotides read TGCGCCAGCAGCCAAGTGACTAGCGGGGGGCCCGCCGACTACGAGCAGTACTTC.

The V and J genes are TRBV4-3 and TRBJ1-1; 8 bases fit TRBD1. This CDR3 contains 15 residues. The germline V gene encodes CDR1 LGHNA and CDR2 YSLEER. V shed 4 bases and J 0 bases; nucleotides not matched to a gene: 4. CDR3 nucleotides: TGCGCCAGCAGCCCAGGGACAGGAGTGAACACTGAAGCTTTCTTT. It codes for CASSPGTGVNTEAFF.

This clone showed up just once. The V call is TRBV7-8, the J call TRBJ1-1; D possibly corresponds to TRBD1 (5 bases). With 5 bases removed from V and 3 bases from J, the gap between germline ends came to 16 bases. This CDR3 spans 15 amino acids. Germline V gene sequence: CDR1 SGHVS, CDR2 FQNEAQ. The CDR3 reads CASSPATAVYTEAFF. CDR3 bases: TGTGCCAGCAGCCCCGCGACAGCCGTTTACACTGAAGCTTTCTTT.

This clone occurred once. The chain recombines TRBV7-2 with TRBJ1-1; D call uncertain. This CDR3 region has 14 residues. V lost 6 bases, J lost 4 bases, and 15 bases lay in between. Germline V lookup: CDR1 SGHTA, CDR2 FQGNSA. The CDR3 DNA reads TGTGCCAGCAGTCGTACCCGTGAGGGCACTGAAGCTTTCTTT. It translates to CASSRTREGTEAFF.

CDR3: CASSLGGTSGSRTDTQYF. As DNA, the CDR3 is TGCGCCAGCAGCCTCGGGGGGACTAGCGGATCCCGCACAGATACGCAGTATTTT. The chain couples TRBV5-1 to TRBJ2-3; 11 bases fit TRBD2. Germline V gene data show CDR1 as SGHRS and CDR2 as YFSETQ. Trimming removed 4 bases from V and 1 base from J; junction bases left unmatched: 11. This CDR3 region has 18 residues.

The chain couples TRBV10-1 to TRBJ2-5, with a possible D match to TRBD1 (6 bases). Trimming left V 3 bases short and J 2 bases short, with 13 bases between. CDR3 length: 15 residues. Germline-derived CDR1 and CDR2 are WNHNN and SYGVQD (reference sequence). CDR3 DNA sequence: TGCGCCAGCAGTGATAGGGGACAAAATCAAGAGACCCAGTACTTC. Translating gives CASSDRGQNQETQYF.

The rearrangement joins TRBV13 to TRBJ1-1; TRBD1 matches 11 bases. Germline V gives CDR1 PRHDT, CDR2 FYEKMQ (reference sequence). After removal of 5 bases from V and 8 bases from J, the junction contained 10 bases not matched to a gene. The CDR3 is 15 amino acids. In nucleotides, the CDR3 is TGTGCCAGCAGCGCTTCGGACAGGGGGCGCGTGGAAGCTTTCTTT. It encodes CASSASDRGRVEAFF.

The chain employs TRBV4-2 and TRBJ2-3, with D tentatively TRBD2 (6 bases). The CDR3 length is 15 residues. Trimming removed 3 bases at V and 2 bases at J, with 12 bases between. Germline loops: CDR1 LGHNA, CDR2 YNFKEQ. CDR3 nucleotides: TGTGCCAGCAGCCACGGGACTGGGTACACAGATACGCAGTATTTT. This encodes CASSHGTGYTDTQYF.

The V gene is TRBV5-1, the J gene TRBJ2-1; 9 bases match TRBD2. The CDR3 runs 13 residues. Looked up from germline, CDR1 is SGHRS and CDR2 is YFSETQ. With V trimmed by 7 bases and J by 9 bases, 8 bases remained unmatched. CDR3 loop: CASRLAGSPEQFF. CDR3 coding DNA: TGCGCCAGCCGCCTAGCGGGGTCTCCTGAGCAGTTCTTC.

The chain recombines TRBV9 with TRBJ2-7, with 15 bases that match TRBD2. The CDR3 runs 15 residues. The germline CDR1 and CDR2 sequences are SGDLS and YYNGEE. Trimming removed 3 bases from V and 5 bases from J; junction bases left unmatched: 3. The CDR3 loop is CASSGGLAGGHEQYF. The DNA of the CDR3 is TGTGCCAGCAGCGGGGGACTAGCGGGAGGCCACGAGCAGTACTTC.

The chain uses TRBV7-6 and TRBJ1-1; no firm D call. Germline CDR1 reads SGHVS; CDR2 reads FNYEAQ. There are 15 residues in the CDR3. The V gene lost 0 bases and the J gene lost 1 base, with 9 bases spanning the gap. This CDR3 is CASSLARLPNTEAFF. The CDR3 bases are TGTGCCAGCAGCTTAGCGCGTCTTCCGAACACTGAAGCTTTCTTT.

The chain recombines TRBV7-9 with TRBJ2-7; TRBD2 agrees at 11 bases. Germline CDR1 SEHNR, CDR2 FQNEAQ (reference sequence). The V segment lost 5 bases and the J segment 4 bases; nucleotides outside the gene matches: 16. The CDR3 is made up of 18 amino acids. The CDR3 DNA sequence: TGTGCCAGCAGCCCCCGGGACATAGGGGGACTAGCGGCGTACGAGCAGTACTTC. It yields the protein CASSPRDIGGLAAYEQYF.

The rearrangement uses TRBV30 and TRBJ2-4; TRBD1 matches at 7 bases. The germline V gene encodes CDR1 GTSNPN and CDR2 SVGIG (reference sequence). Trimming cost V 2 bases and J 8 bases; bases outside gene matches: 12. This CDR3 has 15 residues. The CDR3 DNA is TGTGCCTGGAGTCCCGCTCCGGGACAGAGAGACATTCAGTACTTC. It yields the protein CAWSPAPGQRDIQYF.

V and J are TRBV7-6 and TRBJ1-6, with unresolved D. The V end was cut by 1 base, the J end by 0 bases, with 7 bases between. Germline V lookup: CDR1 SGHVS, CDR2 FNYEAQ. This CDR3 has 16 amino acids. The CDR3 DNA sequence: TGTGCCAGCAGCTTAGACGTGAGCTCCTATAATTCACCCCTCCACTTT. Translating it yields CASSLDVSSYNSPLHF.

V is TRBV4-3 and J is TRBJ1-4, with D possibly TRBD1 on 5 matching bases. The CDR3 runs to 16 residues. V gave up 0 bases and J gave up 3 bases, with 11 bases separating them. CDR1 is LGHNA, CDR2 YSLEER, per germline. The CDR3 region is CASSQDQGRSNEKLFF. DNA of the CDR3: TGCGCCAGCAGCCAAGATCAGGGCAGATCTAATGAAAAACTGTTTTTT.

J is TRBJ1-6 and V is TRBV19, with 9 positions matching TRBD1. Looked up from germline, CDR1 is LNHDA and CDR2 is SQIVND (reference sequence). This CDR3 has 15 amino acids. With V trimmed by 3 bases and J by 4 bases, 1 base remained unmatched. The CDR3 nucleotides read TGTGCCAGTAGTATCGGGACAGGGTATAATTCACCCCTCCACTTT. It encodes CASSIGTGYNSPLHF.

This sequence joins TRBV20-1 and TRBJ2-1; D is unresolved. With 7 bases removed from V and 15 bases from J, the gap between germline ends came to 19 bases. CDR1 and CDR2 from the germline V gene are DFQATT and SNEGSKA (reference sequence). The CDR3 is 11 amino acids. Written as DNA, the CDR3 is TGCAGTGTCTCACAGATGCCCCTGGGGTTCTTC. It translates to CSVSQMPLGFF.

This clone was observed once. CDR3 nucleotide sequence: TGTGCCAGTAGTAGGGGCTGGGGGACATATCAGCCCCAGCATTTT. This codes for CASSRGWGTYQPQHF. The genes are TRBV19 and TRBJ1-5; a possible D gene is TRBD1 (6 bases). Germline V CDR1 and CDR2: LNHDA, SQIVND (reference sequence). V was trimmed by 4 bases and J by 5 bases, leaving 15 bases between them. CDR3 length: 15 amino acids.

The gene calls are TRBV2 and TRBJ1-1; D remains unclear. CDR1 SNHLY and CDR2 FYNNEI come from the germline V gene. Trimming removed 6 bases from V and 4 bases from J, with 12 bases in between. This CDR3 has 13 amino acids. CDR3 in amino acids: CASSRDMFTEAFF. The CDR3 coding sequence is TGTGCCAGCAGCCGTGACATGTTCACTGAAGCTTTCTTT.

This clone appeared once. The chain is built from TRBV7-3 and TRBJ2-3; TRBD2 aligns across 14 bases. Germline V lookup: CDR1 SGHTA, CDR2 FQGTGA. This CDR3 has 19 residues. With 3 bases clipped from V and 1 base from J, the junction kept 9 bases outside the gene matches. CDR3 sequence reads: CASSLTGLAGEGGTDTQYF. The DNA for the CDR3 is TGTGCCAGCAGCTTGACGGGACTAGCGGGAGAGGGAGGCACAGATACGCAGTATTTT. Full variable domain (remainder filled in from reference TRBV7-3 and TRBJ2-3): GAGVSQTPSNKVTEKGKYVELRCDPISGHTALYWYRQSLGQGPEFLIYFQGTGAADDSGLPNDRFFAVRPEGSVSTLKIQRTERGDSAVYLCASSLTGLAGEGGTDTQYFGPGTRLTVL.

The gene calls are TRBV7-7 and TRBJ2-3, with 7 bases that match TRBD2. The length of the CDR3 is 15 residues. Germline CDR1 SSHAT, CDR2 FNYEAQ (reference sequence). V lost 5 bases and J lost 0; bases outside the gene matches: 5. The CDR3: CASSRGDVSTDTQYF. In DNA, the CDR3 is TGTGCCAGCAGCCGGGGGGATGTCAGCACAGATACGCAGTATTTT.

This chain uses TRBV2 with TRBJ2-2, with D perhaps matching TRBD2 (5 bases). The CDR3 totals 15 residues. Germline V gene lookup returns CDR1 SNHLY and CDR2 FYNNEI. Deletions cut 3 bases from V and 5 bases from J, with 13 bases between. CDR3 protein: CASSDNGVGTGELFF. For the CDR3, the DNA is TGTGCCAGCAGTGACAACGGGGTAGGGACCGGGGAGCTGTTTTTT.